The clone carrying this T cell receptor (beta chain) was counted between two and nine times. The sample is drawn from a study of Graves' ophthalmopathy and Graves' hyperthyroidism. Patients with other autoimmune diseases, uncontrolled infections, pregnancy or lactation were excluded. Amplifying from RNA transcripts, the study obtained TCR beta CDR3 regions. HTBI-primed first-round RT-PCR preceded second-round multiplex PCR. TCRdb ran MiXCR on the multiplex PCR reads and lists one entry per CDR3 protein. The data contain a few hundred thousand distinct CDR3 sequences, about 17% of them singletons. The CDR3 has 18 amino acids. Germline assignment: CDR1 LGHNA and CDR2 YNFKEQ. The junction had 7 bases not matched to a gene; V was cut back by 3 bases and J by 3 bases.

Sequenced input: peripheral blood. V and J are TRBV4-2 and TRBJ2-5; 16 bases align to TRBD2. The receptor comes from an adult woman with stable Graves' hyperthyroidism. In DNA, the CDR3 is TGTGCCAGCAGCCATGGGGGGACTAGCGGGAGGGCCGAAGAGACCCAGTACTTC. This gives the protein CASSHGGTSGRAEETQYF.